Described below is a single TCR beta chain sequence and its context. Its antigen is undetermined. The sample comes from a study of blood T cells in healthy people across ages. Study results and limitations: Per-million-T-cell TCR beta diversity fell roughly linearly with age. In long-lived donors, naive CD4+ cell counts and diversity exceeded those of aged donors. No conclusive comparison of naive versus antigen-experienced cells was possible with unsorted PBMCs.

The authors ran a second PCR of roughly 6 to 12 cycles using a sample-barcoded 5' primer and a J-beta primer mix. A template-switch adaptor with 12 random nucleotides tagged each cDNA molecule. Each CDR3 protein is one row after TCRdb ran MiXCR on the 5' RACE reads. The sample lists about 800,000 distinct CDR3 sequences, 58% seen once, with approximately 20% in the top ten. The receptor was isolated from a man under 40 in good health. The sequenced sample was blood.

The CDR3 here is CASIGADTSNYGYTF. CDR3 nucleotides: TGTGCCAGCATTGGAGCGGACACATCTAACTATGGCTACACCTTC. This chain joins TRBV6-5 and TRBJ1-2, with D perhaps TRBD1 (5 bases). V lost 7 bases and J lost 0, with 15 bases in between. Germline V gives CDR1 MNHEY, CDR2 SVGAGI. The CDR3 is 15 residues long.